A single sample gave rise to the 21 T cell receptor beta chains below, sequenced in a study of blood T cell repertoires in COVID-19 (dated by TCRdb to 2018 to 2021). The library relied on the immunoSEQ multiplex PCR assay. In its TCRdb copy, this immuneACCESS table keeps in-frame sequences only and misses some clones. Where compared with another copy, unresolved V genes explain less than half of these, and the others have no known cause. Counted in this sample were around 81,000 clones; 85% of them appeared once. The leading ten clones occupy roughly 3.2% of the sample. Sequencing input: peripheral blood. These receptors were collected from a man in his forties or fifties with acute or convalescent COVID-19.

The rearrangement joins TRBV6-6 to TRBJ2-3; TRBD2 matches at 9 bases. With 5 bases clipped from V and 0 bases from J, the junction kept 12 bases outside the gene matches. Per the germline V gene, CDR1 is MNHNY and CDR2 is SVGAGI (reference sequence). There are 18 residues in the CDR3. The CDR3: CASSPRRGRAPSTDTQYF. Written as DNA, the CDR3 is TGTGCCAGCAGTCCCCGCCGCGGGAGGGCCCCTAGCACAGATACGCAGTATTTT.

V gene TRBV7-2 combines with J gene TRBJ2-3, with 10 positions matching TRBD1. Germline assignment: CDR1 SGHTA and CDR2 FQGNSA. The CDR3 loop spans 16 amino acids. Unmatched junction bases numbered 5, after V lost 4 bases and J lost 1 base. For the CDR3, the DNA is TGTGCCAGCAGCTCTTACGGGACAGGGGGCACAGATACGCAGTATTTT. It encodes CASSSYGTGGTDTQYF.

This chain uses TRBV10-3 with TRBJ1-4, with D possibly TRBD1 on 6 matching bases. The V gene's germline CDR1 is ENHRY and CDR2 SYGVKD. Trimming stripped 4 bases from V and 5 bases from J, with 14 bases between. The CDR3 loop spans 15 amino acids. CDR3 sequence: CAISATGPPNEKLFF. The CDR3, as DNA: TGTGCCATCAGTGCCACAGGGCCTCCAAATGAAAAACTGTTTTTT.

The J gene is TRBJ1-4, the V gene TRBV4-3; 8 positions agree with TRBD1. The V gene end was trimmed by 1 base and the J gene end by 4 bases; junction bases not matched to a gene: 2. This CDR3 is built from 15 residues. Looked up from germline, CDR1 is LGHNA and CDR2 is YSLEER. The chain's CDR3 is CASSQGTGINEKLFF. As DNA, the CDR3 is TGCGCCAGCAGCCAAGGGACAGGGATTAATGAAAAACTGTTTTTT.

This chain links TRBV5-1 with TRBJ2-7, with a possible D match to TRBD2 (5 bases). Trimming pared 0 bases from V and 2 bases from J, leaving 6 bases between. CDR3 length: 13 residues. The V gene's germline CDR1 is SGHRS and CDR2 YFSETQ. The CDR3 region has the DNA TGCGCCAGCAGCTTGGACGGGACCTACGAGCAGTACTTC. Translating it yields CASSLDGTYEQYF. The whole variable domain, remainder taken from reference TRBV5-1 and TRBJ2-7, is KAGVTQTPRYLIKTRGQQVTLSCSPISGHRSVSWYQQTPGQGLQFLFEYFSETQRNKGNFPGRFSGRQFSNSRSEMNVSTLELGDSALYLCASSLDGTYEQYFGPGTRLTVT.

The sample holds a few counts of this clone. The chain links TRBV27 to TRBJ2-2, with a weak D call TRBD1 (5 bases). The CDR3 contains 17 residues. From germline, CDR1 is MNHEY and CDR2 SMNVEV (reference sequence). V was pared by 7 bases and J by 2 bases, with 20 bases between. The CDR3 coding sequence is TGTGCCAGCATCATGTTGGGGCAGGGCATTAACACCGGGGAGCTGTTTTTT. Its translation is CASIMLGQGINTGELFF.

This sequence joins TRBV4-1 and TRBJ2-3; the D gene is possibly TRBD1 (6 bases). The V and J ends lost 1 base and 0 bases respectively, with 11 bases between them. Germline V gives CDR1 MGHRA, CDR2 YSYEKL. The CDR3 contains 16 residues. CDR3 protein: CASSQADSSSTDTQYF. CDR3 in DNA: TGCGCCAGCAGCCAAGCGGACAGCTCTAGCACAGATACGCAGTATTTT.

The chain is built from TRBV1 and TRBJ2-3; TRBD1 is taken as the D call from the table, unchecked against the DNA. TRBV1 is a recognized pseudogene. This CDR3 comprises 16 residues. The chain's CDR3 is CTSSPRQGTDTDTQYF. CDR3 coding DNA: TGCACCAGCAGCCCCCGACAGGGGACGGACACAGATACGCAGTATTTT.

This sequence joins TRBV29-1 and TRBJ2-1; a weak D match, TRBD1 (5 bases). This CDR3 contains 14 residues. CDR1 and CDR2 (germline): SQVTM, ANQGSEA. The germline V and J ends were trimmed by 8 bases and 3 bases, with 17 bases remaining between them. The CDR3 protein is CSMGRQTIYNEQFF. The CDR3 DNA follows: TGCAGCATGGGTAGACAGACGATCTACAATGAGCAGTTCTTC.

This clone was found a few times. The rearrangement joins TRBV2 to TRBJ1-3; possible D gene TRBD1, 6 bases. The germline V gene encodes CDR1 SNHLY and CDR2 FYNNEI. The CDR3 consists of 14 residues. With 3 bases removed from V and 0 bases from J, the gap between germline ends came to 6 bases. The CDR3 DNA follows: TGTGCCAGCAGTGAGGGACACTCTGGAAACACCATATATTTT. Residues: CASSEGHSGNTIYF.

This chain links TRBV6-1 with TRBJ1-2, with 11 nucleotides matching TRBD1. Trimming took 3 bases from V and 6 from J; bases not matched to a gene: 3. Germline values: CDR1 MNHNS, CDR2 SASEGT. The CDR3 spans 14 residues. The CDR3 coding sequence is TGTGCCAGCAGTGACCCGGACAGGGGGCATGGCTACACCTTC. This translates into CASSDPDRGHGYTF.

The rearrangement links TRBV7-2 to TRBJ2-3, with 8 bases identical to TRBD2. V lost 5 bases and J lost 1; bases outside the gene matches: 5. CDR1 is SGHTA and CDR2 is FQGNSA in the germline V gene. The CDR3 length is 15 residues. DNA of the CDR3: TGTGCCAGCAGCCTTACGGGGGGGCGCACAGATACGCAGTATTTT. Its protein is CASSLTGGRTDTQYF.

The chain is built from TRBV19 and TRBJ2-1; TRBD2 agrees at 10 bases. Germline assignment: CDR1 LNHDA and CDR2 SQIVND (reference sequence). With 5 bases clipped from V and 4 bases from J, the junction kept 8 bases outside the gene matches. CDR3 length: 16 residues. The CDR3: CASSRRTSGRYNEQFF. The DNA for the CDR3 is TGTGCCAGTAGTCGGCGGACTAGCGGAAGATACAATGAGCAGTTCTTC. The full variable domain, completed using reference TRBV19 and TRBJ2-1, is DGGITQSPKYLFRKEGQNVTLSCEQNLNHDAMYWYRQDPGQGLRLIYYSQIVNDFQKGDIAEGYSVSREKKESFPLTVTSAQKNPTAFYLCASSRRTSGRYNEQFFGPGTRLTVL.

This clone was found a few times. The chain recombines TRBV28 with TRBJ1-5, with unresolved D. Germline V gene sequence: CDR1 MDHEN, CDR2 SYDVKM. The CDR3 extends over 16 amino acids. With 6 bases removed from V and 0 bases from J, the gap between germline ends came to 15 bases. The CDR3 reads CASSPPEGYSNQPQHF. The CDR3 DNA reads as TGTGCCAGCAGCCCCCCCGAGGGATATAGCAATCAGCCCCAGCATTTT.

V and J are TRBV27 and TRBJ2-3, with D maybe TRBD2 (5 bases). The CDR3 spans 14 residues. The germline V gene encodes CDR1 MNHEY and CDR2 SMNVEV (reference sequence). V shed 3 bases and J shed 6 bases, with 13 bases lying between them. In nucleotides, the CDR3 is TGTGCCAGCAGTTTGCCGGGGTTGGGGGATACGCAGTATTTT. Its protein product is CASSLPGLGDTQYF.

The rearrangement joins TRBV7-3 to TRBJ2-1; TRBD2 is a possible D gene (5 bases). The V gene's germline CDR1 is SGHTA and CDR2 FQGTGA. The CDR3 spans 16 residues. V was shortened by 5 bases and J by 5 bases, with 19 bases between the two germline ends. CDR3 nucleotide sequence: TGTGCCAGCAGCCCGTTTACTAGAAAAGGACACAATGAGCAGTTCTTC. This sequence encodes CASSPFTRKGHNEQFF.

This chain joins TRBV30 and TRBJ2-5; 7 bases are shared with TRBD2. CDR3 length: 13 amino acids. After removal of 0 bases from V and 4 bases from J, the junction contained 2 bases not matched to a gene. The V gene's germline CDR1 is GTSNPN and CDR2 SVGIG (reference sequence). As DNA, the CDR3 is TGTGCCTGGAGTGTATGGGAGGGAGAGACCCAGTACTTC. Translating it yields CAWSVWEGETQYF.

The J gene is TRBJ2-7, the V gene TRBV18, with D possibly being TRBD1 (5 bases). Trimming removed 5 bases at V and 3 bases at J, with 14 bases between. Per germline, CDR1 KGHSH and CDR2 LQKENI. This CDR3 region has 14 residues. The CDR3, as DNA: TGTGCCAGCTCAATCACCAAGGGGATCTACGAGCAGTACTTC. This translates into CASSITKGIYEQYF.

The chain links TRBV27 to TRBJ1-2, with TRBD1 identical over 9 bases. Germline lookup yields CDR1 MNHEY and CDR2 SMNVEV (reference sequence). This CDR3 contains 15 residues. Trimming took 4 bases from V and 2 from J; bases not matched to a gene: 5. The CDR3 is CASSWGQGINYGYTF. The CDR3 DNA is TGTGCCAGCAGTTGGGGACAGGGAATCAACTATGGCTACACCTTC.

The rearrangement uses TRBV28 and TRBJ2-2, with a tentative D call TRBD1 (5 bases). The length of the CDR3 is 15 residues. Germline CDR1 MDHEN, CDR2 SYDVKM. Trimming stripped 6 bases from V and 0 bases from J, with 11 bases between. This CDR3 reads CASRLDTPNTGELFF. In DNA form, the CDR3 reads TGTGCCAGCAGACTGGACACCCCGAACACCGGGGAGCTGTTTTTT.

This clone was observed a handful of times. CDR3 sequence (DNA): TGTGCCAGCAGCTTAAGCCGATCTAACTATGGCTACACCTTC. Amino acids: CASSLSRSNYGYTF. The chain recombines TRBV13 with TRBJ1-2; D unresolved. The germline V and J ends were trimmed by 2 bases and 0 bases, with 7 bases remaining between them. Germline lookup yields CDR1 PRHDT and CDR2 FYEKMQ (reference sequence). The CDR3 runs 14 residues.